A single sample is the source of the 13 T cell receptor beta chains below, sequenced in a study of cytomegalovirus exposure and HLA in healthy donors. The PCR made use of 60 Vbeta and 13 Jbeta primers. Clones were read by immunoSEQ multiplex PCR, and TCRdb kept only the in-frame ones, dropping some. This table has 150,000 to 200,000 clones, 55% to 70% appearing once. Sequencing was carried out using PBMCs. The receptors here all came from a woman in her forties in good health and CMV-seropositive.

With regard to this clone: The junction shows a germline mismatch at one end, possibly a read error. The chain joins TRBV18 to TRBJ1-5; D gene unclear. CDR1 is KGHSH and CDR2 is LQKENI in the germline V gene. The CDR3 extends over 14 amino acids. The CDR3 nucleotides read TGTGCCAGCTCACCACAGAGGGTAGGTCAGCCCCAGAATTTT. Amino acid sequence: CASSPQRVGQPQNF.

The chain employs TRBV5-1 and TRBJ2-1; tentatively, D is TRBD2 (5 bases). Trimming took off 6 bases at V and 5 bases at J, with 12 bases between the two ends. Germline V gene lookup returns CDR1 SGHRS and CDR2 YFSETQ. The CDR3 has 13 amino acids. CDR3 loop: CASNTGNDNEQFF. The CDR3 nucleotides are TGCGCCAGCAACACCGGGAATGACAATGAGCAGTTCTTC.

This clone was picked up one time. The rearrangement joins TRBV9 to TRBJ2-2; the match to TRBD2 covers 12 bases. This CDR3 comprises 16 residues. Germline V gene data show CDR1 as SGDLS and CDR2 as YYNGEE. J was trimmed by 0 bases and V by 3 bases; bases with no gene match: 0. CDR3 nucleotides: TGTGCCAGCAGCGGGACTAGCGGGACGAACACCGGGGAGCTGTTTTTT. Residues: CASSGTSGTNTGELFF.

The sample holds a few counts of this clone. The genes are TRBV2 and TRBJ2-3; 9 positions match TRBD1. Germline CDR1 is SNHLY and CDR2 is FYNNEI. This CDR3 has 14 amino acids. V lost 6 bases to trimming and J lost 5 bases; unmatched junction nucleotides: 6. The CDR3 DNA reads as TGTGCCAGCAGCCTACAGGGGGCAGGAGATACGCAGTATTTT. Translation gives CASSLQGAGDTQYF.

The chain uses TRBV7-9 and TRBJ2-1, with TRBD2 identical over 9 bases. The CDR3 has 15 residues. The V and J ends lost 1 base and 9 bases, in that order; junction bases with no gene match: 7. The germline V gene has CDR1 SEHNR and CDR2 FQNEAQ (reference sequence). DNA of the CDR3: TGTGCCAGCAGCTTAGTGGCTAGCGGGGCCGTTGAGCAGTTCTTC. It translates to CASSLVASGAVEQFF.

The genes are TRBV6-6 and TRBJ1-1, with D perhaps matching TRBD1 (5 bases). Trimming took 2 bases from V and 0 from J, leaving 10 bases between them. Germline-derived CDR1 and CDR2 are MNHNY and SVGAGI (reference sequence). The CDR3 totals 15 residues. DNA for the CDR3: TGTGCCAGCAGTTACGGGAGGGGAGTGAACACTGAAGCTTTCTTT. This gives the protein CASSYGRGVNTEAFF.

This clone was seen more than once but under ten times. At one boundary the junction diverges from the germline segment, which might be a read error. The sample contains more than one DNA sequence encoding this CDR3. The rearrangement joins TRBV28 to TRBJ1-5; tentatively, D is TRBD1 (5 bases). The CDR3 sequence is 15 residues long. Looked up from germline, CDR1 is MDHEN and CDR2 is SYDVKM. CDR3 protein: CASSPPRGSNQPQNF. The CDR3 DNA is TGTGCCAGCAGTCCCCCACGGGGGAGCAATCAGCCCCAGAATTTT.

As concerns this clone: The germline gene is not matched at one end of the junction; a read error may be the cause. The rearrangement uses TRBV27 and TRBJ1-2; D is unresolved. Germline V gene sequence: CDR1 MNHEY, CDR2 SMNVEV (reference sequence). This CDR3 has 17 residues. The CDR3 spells CASSLWSSSPRRYGYPF. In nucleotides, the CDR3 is TGTGCCAGCAGTTTATGGTCGTCCAGTCCGAGGAGATATGGCTACCCCTTC.

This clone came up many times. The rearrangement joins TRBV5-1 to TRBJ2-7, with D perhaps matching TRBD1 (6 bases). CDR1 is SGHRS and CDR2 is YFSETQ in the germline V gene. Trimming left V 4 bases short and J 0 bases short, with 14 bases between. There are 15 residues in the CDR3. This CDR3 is CASSVATGLSYEQYF. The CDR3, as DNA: TGCGCCAGCAGCGTGGCGACAGGACTCTCCTACGAGCAGTACTTC.

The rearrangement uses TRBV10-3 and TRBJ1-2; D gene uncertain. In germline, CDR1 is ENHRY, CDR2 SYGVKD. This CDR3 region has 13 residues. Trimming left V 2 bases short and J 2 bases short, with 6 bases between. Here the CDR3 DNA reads TGTGCCATCAGTGAGCCGGAGAACTATGGCTACACCTTC. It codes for CAISEPENYGYTF.

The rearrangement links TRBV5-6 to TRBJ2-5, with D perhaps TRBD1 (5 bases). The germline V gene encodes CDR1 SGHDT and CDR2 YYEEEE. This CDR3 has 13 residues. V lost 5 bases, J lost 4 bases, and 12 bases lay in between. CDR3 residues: CASRYQGLETQYF. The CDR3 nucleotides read TGTGCCAGCAGGTACCAGGGTTTAGAGACCCAGTACTTC.

The CDR3 nucleotides read TGCGCCAGCAGCCAAGATTGGGCCGGTGGCGAGCAGTACTTC. It specifies CASSQDWAGGEQYF. The J gene is TRBJ2-7, the V gene TRBV4-3, with D hard to call. This CDR3 has 14 amino acids. CDR1 is LGHNA, CDR2 YSLEER, per germline. Between the trimmed V and J ends, which lost 0 bases and 6 bases, there was a span of 12 bases.

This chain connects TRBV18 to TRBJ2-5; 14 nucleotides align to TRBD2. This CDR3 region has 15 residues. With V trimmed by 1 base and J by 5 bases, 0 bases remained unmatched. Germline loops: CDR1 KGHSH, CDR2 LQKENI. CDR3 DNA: TGTGCCAGCTCACCACGACTAGCGGGAGGGGAGACCCAGTACTTC. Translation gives CASSPRLAGGETQYF. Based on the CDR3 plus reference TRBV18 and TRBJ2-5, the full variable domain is NAGVMQNPRHLVRRRGQEARLRCSPMKGHSHVYWYRQLPEEGLKFMVYLQKENIIDESGMPKERFSAEFPKEGPSILRIQQVVRGDSAAYFCASSPRLAGGETQYFGPGTRLLVL.